This T cell receptor (beta chain) emerged from a study of blood T cell repertoires in COVID-19. The wider study: Whether acute or convalescent, the COVID-19 samples came from the United States, Italy and Spain. T cells, B-cell-depleted T cells, or PBMCs provided the cDNA or gDNA that served as material.

The V segment lost 7 bases and the J segment 5 bases; nucleotides outside the gene matches: 31. The CDR3 has 22 residues. In germline, CDR1 is SNHLY, CDR2 FYNNEI. Original analysis: Scientists estimated how many nucleated cells there were by amplifying reference gene primers. Measured with immunoSEQ multiplex PCR; TCRdb has only the in-frame clones, and not every one. The V and J calls and clone size are taken from that table; D and trimming were inferred from the DNA. The table includes over 50,000 clones, roughly 88% detected once. This clonotype was obtained from a man older than 75 with acute or convalescent COVID-19. This chain uses TRBV2 with TRBJ1-5, with 8 bases lining up with TRBD1. The sample comprised peripheral blood. CDR3 region: CASKGRDKVVGTGTGGHQPQHF. The CDR3 nucleotides are TGTGCCAGCAAGGGGAGAGACAAGGTGGTGGGGACAGGAACGGGGGGCCATCAGCCCCAGCATTTT. Based on the CDR3 plus reference TRBV2 and TRBJ1-5, the full variable domain is EPEVTQTPSHQVTQMGQEVILRCVPISNHLYFYWYRQILGQKVEFLVSFYNNEISEKSEIFDDQFSVERPDGSNFTLKIRSTKLEDSAMYFCASKGRDKVVGTGTGGHQPQHFGDGTRLSIL.